The T cell receptor beta chain under discussion was sequenced for a study of blood T cell repertoires in COVID-19. Study context: PBMCs, B-cell-depleted T cells, or T cells were the source of the cDNA or gDNA that made up the material.

Trimming stripped 6 bases from V and 9 bases from J, with 15 bases between. There are 14 residues in the CDR3. CDR1 SNHLY and CDR2 FYNNEI come from the germline V gene. Under the authors' procedure: Reference gene primer amplification gave estimated nucleated cell counts. The assay was immunoSEQ multiplex PCR, and TCRdb's table has in-frame clones only and misses some. V and J calls and clone size come straight from that table; D and trimming were deduced from the DNA. The profile covers over 300,000 clones, with 65% to 90% appearing a single time and more than 9% taken by the ten largest. Participants had their cohort set by participant-reported clinical history.

The TCR was taken from a woman aged 18 to 35 who had recovered from COVID-19. Input material: PBMCs or T cells enriched from blood (not recorded which). The gene calls are TRBV2 and TRBJ1-6; no clear D. The CDR3 nucleotides read TGTGCCAGCAGAGATGCGGAGCTGGGTTCACCCCTCCACTTT. Translated: CASRDAELGSPLHF.